Each of the 17 T cell receptor beta chains below was sequenced from the same sample in a study of shared clonotypes between healthy human individuals. The repertoire was sequenced with immunoSEQ multiplex PCR; TCRdb's copy has only in-frame clones and lacks some. Counted here are around 1.4 million clones, 98% to 99% occurring once; the ten biggest clones make up 0.36%. The sequencing sample was made of naive CD4+ T cells sorted from blood. Specified subset: CD45RA+ positively selected. The receptors were sampled from a young man in good health.

This chain uses TRBV9 with TRBJ1-1, with D uncertain. Trimming pared 4 bases from V and 5 bases from J, leaving 12 bases between. The CDR3 consists of 13 residues. Germline-derived CDR1 and CDR2 are SGDLS and YYNGEE. Here the CDR3 reads CASSPSGGTEAFF. In DNA form, the CDR3 reads TGTGCCAGCAGCCCCTCCGGCGGAACTGAAGCTTTCTTT.

The chain is built from TRBV7-3 and TRBJ2-1, with 7 bases aligning to TRBD2. Germline assignment: CDR1 SGHTA and CDR2 FQGTGA. Trimming removed 3 bases from V and 5 bases from J; junction bases left unmatched: 13. This CDR3 is 17 amino acids long. DNA for the CDR3: TGTGCCAGCAGCTTTACCCCGACTAGCTACTACGACAATGAGCAGTTCTTC. Amino acids: CASSFTPTSYYDNEQFF.

The V call is TRBV5-1, the J call TRBJ2-1, with a tentative D call TRBD1 (5 bases). The CDR3 totals 15 residues. CDR1 SGHRS and CDR2 YFSETQ come from the germline V gene. V lost 2 bases, J lost 8 bases, and 17 bases lay in between. The DNA for the CDR3 is TGCGCCAGCAGCTTAAAGGGGTGGGGCGAGGATGAGCAGTTCTTC. It encodes CASSLKGWGEDEQFF.

This chain links TRBV18 with TRBJ2-7; perhaps TRBD2 as D (6 bases). This CDR3 region has 14 residues. The V gene's germline CDR1 is KGHSH and CDR2 LQKENI. The V gene lost 8 bases and the J gene lost 5 bases, with 19 bases spanning the gap. The CDR3 coding sequence is TGTGCCAGCGACCTCGCGGGTGGGGGGAACGAGCAGTACTTC. Translated: CASDLAGGGNEQYF.

The chain recombines TRBV19 with TRBJ2-1; D is unresolved. The germline CDR1 and CDR2 sequences are LNHDA and SQIVND (reference sequence). Between the trimmed V and J ends, which lost 5 bases and 3 bases, there was a span of 17 bases. This CDR3 comprises 16 residues. The DNA of the CDR3 is TGTGCCAGTAGTCGAGATGGCGGCCCAATCTACAATGAGCAGTTCTTC. This gives the protein CASSRDGGPIYNEQFF.

The rearrangement uses TRBV25-1 and TRBJ2-7, with 7 bases lining up with TRBD1. After removal of 2 bases from V and 2 bases from J, the junction contained 6 bases not matched to a gene. The CDR3 spans 15 residues. Germline loops: CDR1 MGHDK, CDR2 SYGVNS. The CDR3 is CASSEAGQVTYEQYF. The CDR3 DNA follows: TGTGCCAGCAGTGAAGCCGGACAGGTTACCTACGAGCAGTACTTC.

CDR3 DNA sequence: TGTGCCAGCAGCATAGGGGGACTAGCGGGGTACAATGAGCAGTTCTTC. Translating it yields CASSIGGLAGYNEQFF. V and J are TRBV5-5 and TRBJ2-1; 13 nucleotides match TRBD2. CDR1 is SGHKS and CDR2 is YYEKEE in the germline V gene (reference sequence). This CDR3 contains 16 residues. With V trimmed by 4 bases and J by 4 bases, 5 bases remained unmatched.

This chain connects TRBV10-1 to TRBJ2-7; D is ambiguous. Per germline, CDR1 WNHNN and CDR2 SYGVQD (reference sequence). The CDR3 runs to 13 residues. The germline V and J ends were trimmed by 4 bases and 6 bases, with 13 bases remaining between them. The CDR3 sequence: CASSATGTLEQYF. The CDR3 region has the DNA TGCGCCAGCAGTGCCACCGGCACCCTCGAGCAGTACTTC.

The V gene is TRBV5-4, the J gene TRBJ2-7, with 9 bases matching TRBD1. The CDR3 is 14 amino acids. CDR1 is SGHNT, CDR2 YYREEE, per germline (reference sequence). Losses at the gene ends were 4 bases for V and 6 bases for J; bases not matched to a gene: 8. CDR3 coding DNA: TGTGCCAGCAGCCCCCGGGACAGGGACAGCGAGCAGTACTTC. It codes for CASSPRDRDSEQYF.

The sample holds one count of this clone. Other DNA sequences in this sample translate to the same CDR3. The CDR3 DNA reads as TGCGCCAGCAGCCCGGGTGCAACTAATGAAAAACTGTTTTTT. Amino acid sequence: CASSPGATNEKLFF. The chain combines TRBV5-1 with TRBJ1-4; D unclear. Looked up from germline, CDR1 is SGHRS and CDR2 is YFSETQ. V was trimmed by 4 bases and J by 0 bases, leaving 7 bases between them. This CDR3 is built from 14 residues.

This sequence joins TRBV28 and TRBJ2-1, with 10 bases aligning to TRBD1. The CDR3 has 17 residues. Germline V gene data show CDR1 as MDHEN and CDR2 as SYDVKM. V shed 5 bases, J shed 7 bases, and the junction held 14 bases outside the gene matches. This CDR3 is CASSPGQGRGNNNEQFF. Here the CDR3 DNA reads TGTGCCAGCAGTCCGGGACAGGGGAGGGGGAACAATAATGAGCAGTTCTTC.

This chain connects TRBV15 to TRBJ2-3, with D tentatively TRBD2 (5 bases). V shed 1 base and J shed 4 bases, with 12 bases lying between them. The CDR3 extends over 15 amino acids. Germline-derived CDR1 and CDR2 are LNHNV and YYDKDF (reference sequence). CDR3 nucleotide sequence: TGTGCCACCAGCAGAGTCGCGGGTTTCCCAGATACGCAGTATTTT. Translating it yields CATSRVAGFPDTQYF.

The chain recombines TRBV6-1 with TRBJ2-6; TRBD1 aligns across 9 bases. The germline V gene has CDR1 MNHNS and CDR2 SASEGT. CDR3 length: 18 residues. With V trimmed by 2 bases and J by 2 bases, 7 bases remained unmatched. This CDR3 reads CASSEMGQGFTGANVLTF. As DNA, the CDR3 is TGTGCCAGCAGTGAAATGGGACAGGGATTTACTGGGGCCAACGTCCTGACTTTC.

This chain connects TRBV5-1 to TRBJ2-3, with D perhaps matching TRBD2 (5 bases). Germline V gene lookup returns CDR1 SGHRS and CDR2 YFSETQ. The CDR3 consists of 15 residues. Between the trimmed V and J ends, which lost 2 bases and 2 bases, there was a span of 12 bases. The CDR3 bases are TGCGCCAGCAGCTTTCTAGCTCCGGACACAGATACGCAGTATTTT. Translation gives CASSFLAPDTDTQYF.

The rearrangement links TRBV7-2 to TRBJ2-1; possibly TRBD2 for D (6 bases). This CDR3 spans 15 amino acids. CDR1 is SGHTA, CDR2 FQGNSA, per germline. V dropped 5 bases and J dropped 10 bases, with 21 bases sitting between them. CDR3: CASSPGGYQSKEQFF. The CDR3 coding sequence is TGTGCCAGCAGCCCAGGAGGGTACCAGTCGAAAGAGCAGTTCTTC.

The chain combines TRBV5-1 with TRBJ2-5; weak D call: TRBD2 (5 bases). Trimming shortened V by 5 bases and J by 0 bases, and 14 bases separated the two germline ends. CDR3 length: 15 amino acids. Germline V gives CDR1 SGHRS, CDR2 YFSETQ. The CDR3: CASRLGDLDQETQYF. The CDR3 DNA follows: TGCGCCAGCAGACTGGGAGACCTAGACCAAGAGACCCAGTACTTC.

Details on this clone: Mismatch with germline at one junction end may stem from a read error. This rearrangement joins TRBV7-7 to TRBJ2-3; the D is unclear. This CDR3 contains 14 residues. The V gene's germline CDR1 is SSHAT and CDR2 FNYEAQ (reference sequence). In DNA form, the CDR3 reads TGTGCTAGCAGTCTAGGGCCGGCAGGTGATACGCAGTATTTT. Its translation: CASSLGPAGDTQYF.